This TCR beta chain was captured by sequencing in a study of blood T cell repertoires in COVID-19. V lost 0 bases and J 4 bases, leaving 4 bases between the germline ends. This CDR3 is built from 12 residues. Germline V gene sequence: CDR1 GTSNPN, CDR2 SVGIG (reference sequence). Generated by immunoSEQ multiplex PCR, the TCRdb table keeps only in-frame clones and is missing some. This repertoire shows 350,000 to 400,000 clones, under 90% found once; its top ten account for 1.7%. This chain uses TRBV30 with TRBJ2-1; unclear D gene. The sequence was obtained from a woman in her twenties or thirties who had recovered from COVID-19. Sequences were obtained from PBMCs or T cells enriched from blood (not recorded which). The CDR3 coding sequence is TGTGCCTGGAGTGTCGGTTACAATGAGCAGTTCTTC. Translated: CAWSVGYNEQFF.